Sequencing of this T cell receptor beta chain was carried out in a study of T cell repertoires in cytomegalovirus infection. Study-wide context: CMV epitopes that were recently identified and HLA-C-restricted were used alongside well-studied HLA-B-restricted ones.

From the reads, TCRdb called clonotypes with MiXCR, one entry per CDR3 protein. The table lists some 800,000 distinct CDR3 sequences, approximately 32% of them singletons. This clonotype was found a few times. Its antigen is undetermined. The V gene end was trimmed by 4 bases and the J gene end by 3 bases; junction bases not matched to a gene: 8. Germline V lookup: CDR1 SGHNT, CDR2 YENEEA. CDR3 length: 16 amino acids. Study-wide points: Using cumulative public TCR beta family frequency, the authors identified those who carried CMV together with the relevant HLA. HLA-C-restricted TCR beta clonotypes specific for CMV led the ex vivo response.

This TCR was recovered from a human donor in good health (CMV status not recorded). Some clones in this sample may be carry-over from other donors' samples. Sequencing used cultured CD8+ T cells from PBMCs, obtained from culture after CMV antigen stimulation. The chain couples TRBV11-3 to TRBJ2-3, with 9 bases lining up with TRBD1. The CDR3 is CASSSGTGRRTDTQYF. In nucleotides, the CDR3 is TGTGCCAGCAGCTCCGGGACAGGGCGCAGGACAGATACGCAGTATTTT.